This T cell receptor (beta chain) was observed in a study of human T cells and chemical hapten exposure. The V gene's germline CDR1 is KGHSH and CDR2 LQKENI. The length of the CDR3 is 14 residues. The V and J ends lost 3 bases and 1 base respectively, with 9 bases between them. This clonotype was observed many times. Using its own MiXCR run on the RACE reads, TCRdb lists one record per CDR3 protein. This sample has more than 110,000 distinct CDR3 sequences, with roughly 12% found just once. Noted time point: patch test 2, 6 weeks after DPC sensitization. Treatment: therapeutic diphenylcyclopropenone sensitization with weekly scalp DPC.

The V call is TRBV18, the J call TRBJ2-5; D gene uncertain. The origin of this receptor is a woman in her 50s with alopecia areata. Some clones in this sample may be carry-over from other donors' samples. Specimen: whole blood, collected in connection with sensitization to the hapten diphenylcyclopropenone (DPC). The CDR3, as DNA: TGTGCCAGCTCACCCCGCCTGGCCCAAGAGACCCAGTACTTC. Residues: CASSPRLAQETQYF.